The source of this T cell receptor (beta chain) is a study of blood T cell repertoires in COVID-19. Across the whole study: There were acute and convalescent COVID-19 samples, and they came from the United States, Italy and Spain. The cDNA or gDNA used as material had been derived from T cells, B-cell-depleted T cells, or PBMCs.

Trimming removed 4 bases from V and 0 bases from J, with 9 bases in between. The CDR3 sequence is 14 residues long. Germline CDR1 reads SGHNT; CDR2 reads YENEEA. How the authors handled the data: Reference gene primer amplification gave nucleated cell count estimates. Measured with immunoSEQ multiplex PCR; TCRdb has only the in-frame clones, and not every one. The V and J calls and clone size come from that table; D and trimming were worked out from the DNA. The sample has some 66,000 clones, over 80% seen once. This clone has just one count. This TCR was recovered from a human donor with active COVID-19. The donor label of this sample is uncertain. The specimen sequenced was peripheral blood. This rearrangement joins TRBV11-3 to TRBJ1-1; TRBD1 is a possible D gene (6 bases). CDR3 coding DNA: TGTGCCAGCAGCTCAGGGGTAGTGAACACTGAAGCTTTCTTT. Translating gives CASSSGVVNTEAFF.